This TCR beta chain was documented in a study of shared clonotypes between healthy human individuals. Findings of the study overall: Compared with clonotypes that all four donors shared, non-shared clonotypes had lower generation probabilities.

Remarks on this clone: The antigen is not known.

CD8 cells classed as naive were CD45RO-negative and positively selected for CCR7, excluding terminally differentiated effector memory CD45RA+ cells. The germline V gene encodes CDR1 MNHNY and CDR2 SVGAGI (reference sequence). The CDR3 length is 14 residues. Trimming stripped 5 bases from V and 7 bases from J, with 14 bases between. Sequencing was performed with immunoSEQ multiplex PCR; in TCRdb, only in-frame clones are kept and a portion is missing. Of about 2.1 million clones in the sample, around 93% were seen once. The TCR was taken from a man younger than 30 in good health. Some clones in this sample may be carry-over from other donors' samples. Specimen: naive CD8+ T cells from PBMCs. V gene TRBV6-6 combines with J gene TRBJ1-4; maybe TRBD1 (6 bases). In nucleotides, the CDR3 is TGTGCCAGCAGTAATCAGGGGCTTCGTGAAAAACTGTTTTTT. Its protein is CASSNQGLREKLFF.